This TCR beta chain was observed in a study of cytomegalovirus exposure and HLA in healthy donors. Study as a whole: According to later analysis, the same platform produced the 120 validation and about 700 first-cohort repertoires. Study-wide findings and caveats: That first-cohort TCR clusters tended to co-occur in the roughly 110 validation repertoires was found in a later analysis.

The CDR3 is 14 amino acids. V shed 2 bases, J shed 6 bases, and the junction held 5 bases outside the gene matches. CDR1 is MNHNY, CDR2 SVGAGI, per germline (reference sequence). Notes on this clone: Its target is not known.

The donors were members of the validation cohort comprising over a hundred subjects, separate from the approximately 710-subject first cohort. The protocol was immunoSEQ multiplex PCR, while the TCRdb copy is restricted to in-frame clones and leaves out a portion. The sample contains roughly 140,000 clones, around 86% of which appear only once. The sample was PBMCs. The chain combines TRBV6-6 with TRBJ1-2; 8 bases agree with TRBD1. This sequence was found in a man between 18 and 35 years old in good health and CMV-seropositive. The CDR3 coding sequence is TGTGCCAGCAGTTACGAAGGACAGGGTGATGGCTACACCTTC. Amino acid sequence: CASSYEGQGDGYTF.